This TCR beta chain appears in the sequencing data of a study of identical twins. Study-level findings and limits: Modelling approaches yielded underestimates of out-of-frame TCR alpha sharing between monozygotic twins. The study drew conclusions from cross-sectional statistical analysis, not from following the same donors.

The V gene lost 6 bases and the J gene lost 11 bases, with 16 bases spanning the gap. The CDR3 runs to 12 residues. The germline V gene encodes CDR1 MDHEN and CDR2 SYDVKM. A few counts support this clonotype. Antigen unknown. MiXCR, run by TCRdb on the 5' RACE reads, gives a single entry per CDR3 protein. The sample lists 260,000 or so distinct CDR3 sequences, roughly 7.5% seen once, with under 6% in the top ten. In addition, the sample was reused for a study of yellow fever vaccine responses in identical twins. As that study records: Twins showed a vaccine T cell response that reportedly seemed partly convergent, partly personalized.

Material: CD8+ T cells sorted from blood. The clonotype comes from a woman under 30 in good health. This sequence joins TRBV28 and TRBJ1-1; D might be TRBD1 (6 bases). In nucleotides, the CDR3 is TGTGCCAGCAGACCTGACGGACAGTTGGCTTTCTTT. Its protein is CASRPDGQLAFF.